A selection of T cell receptor beta chains follows, all from one sample in a study of T cells in Graves' hyperthyroidism and ophthalmopathy. TCRdb re-called the multiplex PCR reads with MiXCR, one entry per CDR3 protein. This sample has roughly 420,000 distinct CDR3 sequences; approximately 15% occur once, and the top ten carry 7.5% to 9%. The material sequenced was blood. Receptors originate from a woman between 18 and 30 years old with Graves' hyperthyroidism. CDR3s include the opening cysteine and the closing phenylalanine or tryptophan. A D gene is named only where the DNA matches it firmly. Size is omitted from some rows. Given values are once, few, many or a class for expanded clones.

d_call: .
clone_size: few
v_call: TRBV2
cdr3_length: 14
j_call: TRBJ1-5
cdr3_aa: CASSTVYSNQPQHF
cdr3_nt: TGTGCCAGCAGCACAGTTTATAGCAATCAGCCCCAGCATTTT

d_call: .
clone_size: many
v_call: TRBV2
cdr3_length: 14
j_call: TRBJ1-1
cdr3_aa: CASSHSRWDTEAFF
cdr3_nt: TGTGCCAGCAGTCACTCACGGTGGGACACTGAAGCTTTCTTT

d_call: .
clone_size: many
v_call: TRBV28
cdr3_length: 16
j_call: TRBJ1-5
cdr3_aa: CASSFGRPLSNQPQHF
cdr3_nt: TGTGCCAGCAGTTTTGGCAGACCCCTCAGCAATCAGCCCCAGCATTTT

d_call: .
clone_size: .
v_call: TRBV6-6
cdr3_length: 15
j_call: TRBJ2-2
cdr3_aa: CASSYAGGRSGELFF
cdr3_nt: TGTGCCAGCAGTTACGCTGGGGGGCGGTCCGGGGAGCTGTTTTTT

d_call: .
clone_size: .
v_call: TRBV11-2
cdr3_length: 15
j_call: TRBJ2-7
cdr3_aa: CASSSPGLAAYEQYF
cdr3_nt: TGTGCCAGCAGCTCCCCGGGACTGGCGGCCTACGAGCAGTACTTC

d_call: TRBD2
clone_size: few
v_call: TRBV19
cdr3_length: 13
j_call: TRBJ2-2
cdr3_aa: CASSGGGSGELFF
cdr3_nt: TGTGCCAGTAGCGGGGGGGGCTCCGGGGAGCTGTTTTTT

d_call: .
clone_size: .
v_call: TRBV7-2
cdr3_length: 14
j_call: TRBJ2-1
cdr3_aa: CASSLVLRVFEQFF
cdr3_nt: TGTGCCAGCAGCTTAGTCCTACGGGTGTTTGAGCAGTTCTTC

d_call: .
clone_size: many
v_call: TRBV19
cdr3_length: 16
j_call: TRBJ1-5
cdr3_aa: CASSKPTGSGNQPQHF
cdr3_nt: TGTGCCAGTAGTAAACCCACAGGTAGTGGGAATCAGCCCCAGCATTTT

d_call: .
clone_size: many
v_call: TRBV20-1
cdr3_length: 14
j_call: TRBJ2-5
cdr3_aa: CSATPGTYEETQYF
cdr3_nt: TGCAGTGCTACTCCCGGGACGTACGAAGAGACCCAGTACTTC

d_call: .
clone_size: many
v_call: TRBV2
cdr3_length: 12
j_call: TRBJ2-7
cdr3_aa: CASTRESYEQYF
cdr3_nt: TGTGCCAGCACCCGGGAGTCCTACGAGCAGTACTTC

d_call: TRBD1
clone_size: many
v_call: TRBV29-1
cdr3_length: 13
j_call: TRBJ1-1
cdr3_aa: CSVRTGMNTEAFF
cdr3_nt: TGCAGCGTCAGGACAGGCATGAACACTGAAGCTTTCTTT

d_call: .
clone_size: .
v_call: TRBV7-9
cdr3_length: 13
j_call: TRBJ1-3
cdr3_aa: CASSPSLGDTIYF
cdr3_nt: TGTGCCAGCAGCCCGAGCTTGGGAGACACCATATATTTT

d_call: .
clone_size: many
v_call: TRBV12-3/TRBV12-4
cdr3_length: 12
j_call: TRBJ2-7
cdr3_aa: CASSLGLVGQYF
cdr3_nt: TGTGCCAGCAGTTTAGGGCTCGTAGGACAGTACTTC

d_call: .
clone_size: many
v_call: TRBV7-2
cdr3_length: 12
j_call: TRBJ2-2
cdr3_aa: CASSRYTGELFF
cdr3_nt: TGTGCCAGCAGCAGGTACACCGGGGAGCTGTTTTTT

d_call: .
clone_size: .
v_call: TRBV7-6
cdr3_length: 13
j_call: TRBJ2-4
cdr3_aa: CVSSWSDGNIQYF
cdr3_nt: TGTGTCAGCAGCTGGTCGGATGGAAACATTCAGTACTTC

d_call: .
clone_size: many
v_call: TRBV7-2
cdr3_length: 14
j_call: TRBJ2-5
cdr3_aa: CASSLSELQETQYF
cdr3_nt: TGTGCCAGCAGCTTAAGCGAGCTACAAGAGACCCAGTACTTC

d_call: .
clone_size: .
v_call: TRBV19
cdr3_length: 16
j_call: TRBJ1-3
cdr3_aa: CASIPRRILWGNTIYF
cdr3_nt: TGTGCCAGTATCCCCCGGCGAATACTGTGGGGAAACACCATATATTTT

d_call: TRBD2
clone_size: many
v_call: TRBV29-1
cdr3_length: 15
j_call: TRBJ2-1
cdr3_aa: CSVPPPSGGYNEQFF
cdr3_nt: TGCAGCGTTCCACCTCCTAGCGGGGGGTACAATGAGCAGTTCTTC

d_call: .
clone_size: .
v_call: TRBV30
cdr3_length: 16
j_call: TRBJ2-7
cdr3_aa: CAWTGMPSRSSYEQYF
cdr3_nt: TGTGCCTGGACCGGAATGCCATCAAGGAGCTCCTACGAGCAGTACTTC

d_call: .
clone_size: many
v_call: TRBV11-2
cdr3_length: 15
j_call: TRBJ1-4
cdr3_aa: CASSSGQPLIGELFF
cdr3_nt: TGTGCCAGCAGCTCCGGACAGCCTCTCATCGGAGAACTGTTTTTT

d_call: TRBD2
clone_size: many
v_call: TRBV11-2
cdr3_length: 16
j_call: TRBJ2-3
cdr3_aa: CASSQELAGVRDTQYF
cdr3_nt: TGTGCCAGCAGCCAAGAACTAGCGGGGGTGAGAGATACGCAGTATTTT

d_call: .
clone_size: many
v_call: TRBV7-6
cdr3_length: 14
j_call: TRBJ2-7
cdr3_aa: CASSPGTSTYEQYF
cdr3_nt: TGTGCCAGCAGCCCCGGGACCAGTACCTACGAGCAGTACTTC

d_call: .
clone_size: few
v_call: TRBV10-3
cdr3_length: 14
j_call: TRBJ1-2
cdr3_aa: CAISDGVSRGDYTF
cdr3_nt: TGTGCCATCAGTGATGGGGTTTCGCGGGGGGACTACACCTTC

d_call: .
clone_size: .
v_call: TRBV7-3
cdr3_length: 12
j_call: TRBJ2-1
cdr3_aa: CASSSQNNEQFF
cdr3_nt: TGTGCCAGCAGCTCGCAAAACAATGAGCAGTTCTTC

d_call: .
clone_size: many
v_call: TRBV4-1
cdr3_length: 15
j_call: TRBJ2-5
cdr3_aa: CASSQAVRGQETQYF
cdr3_nt: TGCGCCAGCAGCCAAGCCGTAAGGGGCCAAGAGACCCAGTACTTC

d_call: TRBD2
clone_size: once
v_call: TRBV12-3/TRBV12-4
cdr3_length: 17
j_call: TRBJ2-5
cdr3_aa: CASSPLAGGQTQETQYF
cdr3_nt: TGTGCCAGCAGTCCACTAGCGGGGGGGCAAACCCAAGAGACCCAGTACTTC

d_call: TRBD1
clone_size: many
v_call: TRBV5-5
cdr3_length: 15
j_call: TRBJ1-6
cdr3_aa: CASSTEGQRNSPLHF
cdr3_nt: TGTGCCAGCAGCACGGAGGGACAGAGAAATTCACCCCTCCACTTT

d_call: TRBD2
clone_size: many
v_call: TRBV5-5
cdr3_length: 15
j_call: TRBJ2-7
cdr3_aa: CASSIGPAGGYEQYF
cdr3_nt: TGTGCCAGCAGTATTGGGCCAGCGGGAGGCTACGAGCAGTACTTC

d_call: TRBD1
clone_size: .
v_call: TRBV19
cdr3_length: 16
j_call: TRBJ1-1
cdr3_aa: CASSDTSQGVNTEAFF
cdr3_nt: TGTGCCAGTAGTGACACCTCACAGGGGGTGAACACTGAAGCTTTCTTT

d_call: TRBD1
clone_size: many
v_call: TRBV28
cdr3_length: 18
j_call: TRBJ1-2
cdr3_aa: CASSSTLRDIGGGLGYTF
cdr3_nt: TGTGCCAGCAGTTCGACGCTTCGGGATATAGGGGGCGGTCTTGGCTACACCTTC

d_call: .
clone_size: few
v_call: TRBV20-1
cdr3_length: 13
j_call: TRBJ2-2
cdr3_aa: CSGRFANTGELFF
cdr3_nt: TGCAGTGGGCGGTTCGCGAACACCGGGGAGCTGTTTTTT

d_call: .
clone_size: few
v_call: TRBV6-2/TRBV6-3
cdr3_length: 12
j_call: TRBJ2-4
cdr3_aa: CASRGQTNIQYF
cdr3_nt: TGTGCCAGTCGAGGACAGACAAACATTCAGTACTTC

d_call: .
clone_size: few
v_call: TRBV29-1
cdr3_length: 14
j_call: TRBJ2-6
cdr3_aa: CSVVLSSGANVLTF
cdr3_nt: TGCAGCGTTGTTTTGAGCTCTGGGGCCAACGTCCTGACTTTC

d_call: .
clone_size: many
v_call: TRBV7-6
cdr3_length: 15
j_call: TRBJ2-1
cdr3_aa: CASSLAGSGTAEQFF
cdr3_nt: TGTGCCAGCAGCTTAGCCGGTTCCGGGACCGCTGAGCAGTTCTTC

d_call: TRBD2
clone_size: many
v_call: TRBV2
cdr3_length: 16
j_call: TRBJ2-3
cdr3_aa: CASRWSGGVDTDTQYF
cdr3_nt: TGTGCCAGCAGATGGAGCGGGGGGGTCGACACAGATACGCAGTATTTT

d_call: .
clone_size: many
v_call: TRBV24-1
cdr3_length: 13
j_call: TRBJ2-1
cdr3_aa: CATSEGGRDEQFF
cdr3_nt: TGTGCCACCAGTGAGGGCGGCCGGGATGAGCAGTTCTTC

d_call: .
clone_size: few
v_call: TRBV6-1
cdr3_length: 13
j_call: TRBJ2-2
cdr3_aa: CATGQMNTGELFF
cdr3_nt: TGTGCCACCGGACAGATGAACACCGGGGAGCTGTTTTTT

d_call: .
clone_size: .
v_call: TRBV10-3
cdr3_length: 14
j_call: TRBJ2-3
cdr3_aa: CAISETGVTDTQYF
cdr3_nt: TGTGCCATCAGTGAGACAGGAGTCACAGATACGCAGTATTTT

d_call: .
clone_size: few
v_call: TRBV24-1
cdr3_length: 14
j_call: TRBJ2-7
cdr3_aa: CATSDASGVGEQYF
cdr3_nt: TGTGCCACCAGTGATGCATCAGGGGTGGGGGAGCAGTACTTC

d_call: .
clone_size: many
v_call: TRBV12-3/TRBV12-4
cdr3_length: 14
j_call: TRBJ2-7
cdr3_aa: CASSETGLFGEQYF
cdr3_nt: TGTGCCAGCAGTGAGACTGGGCTATTTGGCGAGCAGTACTTC

d_call: .
clone_size: many
v_call: TRBV10-2
cdr3_length: 12
j_call: TRBJ2-7
cdr3_aa: CASRWVGYEQYF
cdr3_nt: TGCGCCAGCAGGTGGGTGGGCTACGAGCAGTACTTC

d_call: .
clone_size: many
v_call: TRBV5-1
cdr3_length: 18
j_call: TRBJ2-7
cdr3_aa: CASSLAQTLVLIWDEQYF
cdr3_nt: TGCGCCAGCAGCTTGGCCCAAACCCTTGTCCTAATATGGGACGAGCAGTACTTC

d_call: .
clone_size: many
v_call: TRBV20-1
cdr3_length: 14
j_call: TRBJ2-3
cdr3_aa: CSARADTSTDTQYF
cdr3_nt: TGCAGTGCTAGGGCGGATACTAGCACAGATACGCAGTATTTT

d_call: TRBD2
clone_size: few
v_call: TRBV4-1
cdr3_length: 18
j_call: TRBJ2-1
cdr3_aa: CASSQESLAGAGYNEQFF
cdr3_nt: TGCGCCAGCAGCCAAGAGTCGTTAGCGGGAGCAGGGTACAATGAGCAGTTCTTC

d_call: TRBD2
clone_size: once
v_call: TRBV11-2
cdr3_length: 15
j_call: TRBJ2-7
cdr3_aa: CASRPHSGRNYEQYF
cdr3_nt: TGTGCCAGCAGACCCCATAGCGGGAGAAACTACGAGCAGTACTTC

d_call: TRBD1
clone_size: .
v_call: TRBV20-1
cdr3_length: 14
j_call: TRBJ2-7
cdr3_aa: CSAGTGGQSYEQYF
cdr3_nt: TGCAGTGCAGGGACAGGGGGCCAGTCCTACGAGCAGTACTTC

d_call: TRBD1
clone_size: few
v_call: TRBV29-1
cdr3_length: 13
j_call: TRBJ1-1
cdr3_aa: CSARFTGETEAFF
cdr3_nt: TGCAGCGCTCGTTTTACAGGGGAAACTGAAGCTTTCTTT

d_call: .
clone_size: many
v_call: TRBV20-1
cdr3_length: 16
j_call: TRBJ1-3
cdr3_aa: CSAIINTRYSGNTIYF
cdr3_nt: TGCAGTGCTATAATCAATACACGCTACTCTGGAAACACCATATATTTT

d_call: .
clone_size: many
v_call: TRBV12-3/TRBV12-4
cdr3_length: 15
j_call: TRBJ2-3
cdr3_aa: CASSLTGTPTDTQYF
cdr3_nt: TGTGCCAGCAGTTTGACCGGGACTCCCACAGATACGCAGTATTTT

d_call: .
clone_size: few
v_call: TRBV9
cdr3_length: 15
j_call: TRBJ1-2
cdr3_aa: CASSVEAGAAYGYTF
cdr3_nt: TGTGCCAGCAGCGTAGAAGCAGGGGCGGCCTATGGCTACACCTTC

d_call: .
clone_size: .
v_call: TRBV20-1
cdr3_length: 17
j_call: TRBJ2-1
cdr3_aa: CSASDPGWGKESNEQFF
cdr3_nt: TGCAGTGCTAGTGATCCGGGTTGGGGGAAGGAGTCCAATGAGCAGTTCTTC

d_call: .
clone_size: many
v_call: TRBV5-1
cdr3_length: 14
j_call: TRBJ2-3
cdr3_aa: CASSLGGSTDTQYF
cdr3_nt: TGTGCCAGCAGTTTGGGCGGTAGCACAGATACGCAGTATTTT

d_call: .
clone_size: few
v_call: TRBV10-3
cdr3_length: 12
j_call: TRBJ2-1
cdr3_aa: CAASDSYNEQFF
cdr3_nt: TGTGCCGCCTCCGACTCGTACAATGAGCAGTTCTTC

d_call: TRBD2
clone_size: few
v_call: TRBV6-1
cdr3_length: 15
j_call: TRBJ2-1
cdr3_aa: CASSWAGGRFDEQFF
cdr3_nt: TGTGCCAGCAGTTGGGCGGGGGGAAGGTTCGATGAGCAGTTCTTC

d_call: .
clone_size: many
v_call: TRBV11-2
cdr3_length: 15
j_call: TRBJ2-3
cdr3_aa: CASSLDGRRTDTQYF
cdr3_nt: TGTGCCAGCAGCTTAGACGGCAGGCGCACAGATACGCAGTATTTT

d_call: TRBD1
clone_size: .
v_call: TRBV5-5
cdr3_length: 14
j_call: TRBJ1-2
cdr3_aa: CASSFLQGGYGYTF
cdr3_nt: TGTGCCAGCAGCTTCTTACAGGGGGGTTATGGCTACACCTTC

d_call: TRBD1
clone_size: many
v_call: TRBV13
cdr3_length: 15
j_call: TRBJ1-2
cdr3_aa: CASSLGNAGGVGYTF
cdr3_nt: TGTGCCAGCAGCTTAGGCAACGCAGGGGGCGTTGGCTACACCTTC

d_call: .
clone_size: .
v_call: TRBV5-1
cdr3_length: 16
j_call: TRBJ2-5
cdr3_aa: CASSPVSAGREETQYF
cdr3_nt: TGCGCCAGCAGCCCGGTGTCCGCGGGACGGGAAGAGACCCAGTACTTC

d_call: TRBD1
clone_size: many
v_call: TRBV7-8
cdr3_length: 17
j_call: TRBJ1-5
cdr3_aa: CASSLTDPRQGRQPQHF
cdr3_nt: TGTGCCAGCAGCCTTACCGACCCGCGACAGGGACGTCAGCCCCAGCATTTT